The T cell receptor (beta chain) under discussion was sequenced for a study of blood T cell repertoires in COVID-19. Across the whole study: Material from acute and convalescent COVID-19 was sourced from the United States, Italy and Spain. PBMCs, B-cell-depleted T cells, or T cells were the source of the cDNA or gDNA that made up the material.

Original methodology: Reference gene primer amplification gave estimated nucleated cell counts. The method was immunoSEQ multiplex PCR; TCRdb's version includes in-frame clones alone and lacks a portion of them. V, J and clone size derive from that table, while D and trimming were established from the DNA sequence. Of roughly 190,000 clones in the sample, 85% to 95% were seen once. A Seattle source enrolled patients during active infection and followed them longitudinally. Germline CDR1 SQVTM, CDR2 ANQGSEA. The V and J ends lost 6 bases and 4 bases, in that order; junction bases with no gene match: 2. This CDR3 region has 11 residues.

This TCR was sampled from a man younger than 40 with COVID-19, enrolled during active disease. The J gene is TRBJ1-2, the V gene TRBV29-1, with 7 bases identical to TRBD1. The sequencing input was peripheral blood. The CDR3 protein is CSVGDSYGYTF. Written as DNA, the CDR3 is TGCAGCGTGGGGGACAGCTATGGCTACACCTTC.